Following are 2 T cell receptor beta chains from one sample sequenced in a study of blood T cells in healthy people across ages. A second PCR, run for about 6 to 12 cycles, used a sample-barcoded 5' primer plus a J-beta primer mix. TCRdb passed the 5' RACE reads through MiXCR, listing each CDR3 protein once. This sample has under 800,000 distinct CDR3 sequences, with around 20% found just once. The specimen was blood. These receptors all stem from a man aged 70 or older in good health.

This clonotype was detected ten times or more. The rearrangement links TRBV28 to TRBJ1-4; 8 nucleotides match TRBD1. The CDR3 length is 12 residues. V was clipped by 7 bases and J by 7 bases; unmatched bases: 2. Germline V gene lookup returns CDR1 MDHEN and CDR2 SYDVKM. Here the CDR3 reads CASNRGFEKLFF. CDR3 in DNA: TGTGCCAGCAACAGGGGGTTTGAAAAACTGTTTTTT.

This chain uses TRBV7-9 with TRBJ2-2; D gene uncertain. The CDR3 loop spans 14 amino acids. Germline V gives CDR1 SEHNR, CDR2 FQNEAQ (reference sequence). Trimming took 5 bases from V and 4 from J, leaving 11 bases between them. The CDR3 loop is CASSPSLGTGELFF. In nucleotides, the CDR3 is TGTGCCAGCAGCCCAAGTCTGGGCACCGGGGAGCTGTTTTTT.